Following are 5 T cell receptor beta chains from one sample sequenced in a study of cytomegalovirus exposure and HLA in healthy donors. This PCR relied on a set of 60 Vbeta primers and 13 Jbeta primers. This table comes from immunoSEQ multiplex PCR, and its TCRdb copy is limited to in-frame clones, with some not included. This sample has about 94,000 clones, with about three quarters found just once. Material for sequencing was PBMCs. The receptor set was obtained from a man aged 40-49 years in good health and CMV-seropositive.

The chain couples TRBV5-6 to TRBJ1-1; the D gene is possibly TRBD1 (6 bases). CDR3 length: 18 amino acids. The V gene's germline CDR1 is SGHDT and CDR2 YYEEEE. The V end was cut by 0 bases, the J end by 0 bases, with 18 bases between. CDR3 DNA sequence: TGTGCCAGCAGCTTGGGGTCAGGGGCCTACCAACTGAACACTGAAGCTTTCTTT. Its translation is CASSLGSGAYQLNTEAFF.

The chain couples TRBV5-6 to TRBJ2-1, with 7 bases matching TRBD1. Per germline, CDR1 SGHDT and CDR2 YYEEEE. J lost 8 bases, V lost 0 bases, and 11 bases had no gene match. The CDR3 runs to 16 residues. The CDR3 spells CASSLEGQPPRYEQFF. DNA for the CDR3: TGTGCCAGCAGCTTGGAGGGACAGCCCCCTCGGTATGAGCAGTTCTTC.

This chain uses TRBV9 with TRBJ1-6; 8 bases line up with TRBD1. Germline trimming cut 6 bases from V and 6 bases from J; bases unmatched to any gene: 5. Germline CDR1 is SGDLS and CDR2 is YYNGEE. CDR3 length equals 14 residues. CDR3 sequence reads: CASTQDRANSPLHF. The CDR3 nucleotides read TGTGCCAGCACCCAGGACAGGGCTAATTCACCCCTCCACTTT.

The V and J genes are TRBV7-2 and TRBJ2-3; 8 bases are a match to TRBD2. The junction had 3 bases not matched to a gene; V was cut back by 1 base and J by 0 bases. CDR1 and CDR2 (germline): SGHTA, FQGNSA. CDR3 size: 16 residues. The CDR3 sequence is CASSLGSSGSTDTQYF. The CDR3 DNA is TGTGCCAGCAGCTTAGGGTCTAGCGGGAGCACAGATACGCAGTATTTT.

A few counts support this clone. V usage is TRBV10-3 and J usage is TRBJ1-1; 7 bases agree with TRBD1. Germline loops: CDR1 ENHRY, CDR2 SYGVKD. The V segment lost 7 bases and the J segment 7 bases; nucleotides outside the gene matches: 12. The CDR3 is 14 residues long. The CDR3 region is CAITPGRDSGEAFF. The CDR3 DNA follows: TGTGCCATCACCCCGGGTAGGGACAGTGGTGAAGCTTTCTTT.